These 5 T cell receptor beta chains came from one sample sequenced in a study of blood T cells in healthy people across ages. PCR was performed a second time for 7 to 11 cycles using a sample-barcoded 5' primer and a J-beta primer mix. TCRdb ran MiXCR on the 5' RACE reads and lists one entry per CDR3 protein. The data contain some 930,000 distinct CDR3 sequences, 25% to 35% of them seen just once; the ten biggest clones take up 10%. These data also featured in a second study, about T cells of mothers and their children.

Input material: blood. These receptors originate from a woman between 40 and 50 years old in good health.

This clonotype was detected only a few times. The rearrangement uses TRBV19 and TRBJ2-5; 10 bases align to TRBD1. The CDR3 extends over 15 amino acids. CDR1 and CDR2 (germline): LNHDA, SQIVND (reference sequence). The V gene end was trimmed by 3 bases and the J gene end by 5 bases; junction bases not matched to a gene: 6. DNA for the CDR3: TGTGCCAGTAGTATTCTGACAGGGGGCTTGGAGACCCAGTACTTC. Translating it yields CASSILTGGLETQYF.

In this sample, this clonotype turned up many times. The chain uses TRBV3-1 and TRBJ1-6; no firm D call. Trimming took 0 bases from V and 7 from J, leaving 13 bases between them. Germline lookup yields CDR1 LGHDT and CDR2 YNNKEL (reference sequence). The CDR3 totals 16 residues. The CDR3 DNA reads as TGTGCCAGCAGCCAAGATAGAACCGTCCCCAATTCACCCCTCCACTTT. As protein: CASSQDRTVPNSPLHF.

This chain uses TRBV5-1 with TRBJ2-7, with TRBD1 identical over 7 bases. V shed 4 bases, J shed 6 bases, and the junction held 13 bases outside the gene matches. The CDR3 contains 15 residues. Germline lookup yields CDR1 SGHRS and CDR2 YFSETQ. Here the CDR3 DNA reads TGCGCCAGCAGCATACCGACAGGGCACCGGGGCGAGCAGTACTTC. The encoded protein is CASSIPTGHRGEQYF.

This clonotype has ten or more counts. V gene TRBV27 combines with J gene TRBJ1-2; possible D gene TRBD1, 6 bases. Germline CDR1 reads MNHEY; CDR2 reads SMNVEV (reference sequence). This CDR3 has 15 amino acids. V lost 4 bases to trimming and J lost 6 bases, with 18 bases between them. CDR3 nucleotide sequence: TGTGCCAGCAGTTCCCTAAACTTGGACAGCGATGGCTACACCTTC. Translation: CASSSLNLDSDGYTF.

The rearrangement links TRBV2 to TRBJ2-7; the D gene is possibly TRBD2 (5 bases). Germline V gives CDR1 SNHLY, CDR2 FYNNEI. The V end lost 7 bases, the J end lost 4 bases, and 23 bases lay between the germline ends. CDR3 length equals 16 residues. The CDR3 protein is CASISDRDWDVYEQYF. CDR3 nucleotides: TGTGCCAGCATAAGTGACCGGGATTGGGATGTGTACGAGCAGTACTTC.